A single sample gave rise to the 23 T cell receptor beta chains below, sequenced in a study of early T cells in non-severe SARS-CoV-2 infection (TCRdb year 2021). The library was made by 5' RACE. Instrument on record: NextSeq 500. TCRdb reanalyzed the raw reads on its own, using fastp at Q25 for trimming and MiXCR for clone calling, and kept in-frame beta chains. Here each entry gathers all rows of one CDR3 protein and keeps the most common genes and DNA. This sample is represented by roughly 48,000 distinct CDR3 sequences; about 4.1% of them were singletons. Of the sample, under 6.5% is held by the ten largest clones. Sample: whole blood. The receptors were sampled from an adult who was a healthcare worker with PCR-confirmed SARS-CoV-2 infection or an uninfected control (not recorded which).

This clonotype appeared many times. The chain is built from TRBV7-9 and TRBJ1-5; D call uncertain. V lost 1 base, J lost 7 bases, and 11 bases lay in between. The CDR3 has 14 residues. From germline, CDR1 is SEHNR and CDR2 FQNEAQ (reference sequence). Here the CDR3 reads CASSLVDAGQPQHF. CDR3 DNA: TGTGCCAGCAGCTTAGTTGACGCAGGACAGCCCCAGCATTTT.

This clonotype was found many times. This chain uses TRBV9 with TRBJ2-1; TRBD2 is a possible D gene (5 bases). V shed 3 bases and J shed 8 bases, with 15 bases lying between them. The germline V gene has CDR1 SGDLS and CDR2 YYNGEE. The CDR3 has 14 residues. CDR3 loop: CASSDYEAVDEQFF. The CDR3 coding sequence is TGTGCCAGCAGCGATTACGAAGCGGTCGATGAGCAGTTCTTC.

This clonotype has ten or more counts. The chain employs TRBV12-5 and TRBJ2-1; no clear D. The length of the CDR3 is 11 residues. Germline CDR1 LGHNT, CDR2 FRNRAP. Trimming pared 3 bases from V and 4 bases from J, leaving 1 base between. The DNA of the CDR3 is TGTGCTAGTGGTTTTTACAATGAGCAGTTCTTC. Its protein product is CASGFYNEQFF.

In its sample, this clonotype was seen many times. V and J are TRBV6-1 and TRBJ2-7, with D possibly TRBD1 on 5 matching bases. Trimming pared 10 bases from V and 3 bases from J, leaving 13 bases between. CDR3 length equals 12 residues. From germline, CDR1 is MNHNS and CDR2 SASEGT. CDR3 sequence (DNA): TGTGCCACACTGGACACAAACTACGAGCAGTACTTC. This translates into CATLDTNYEQYF.

This clonotype was counted many times. The rearrangement uses TRBV6-5 and TRBJ1-1; maybe TRBD1 (6 bases). Germline CDR1 reads MNHEY; CDR2 reads SVGAGI. The CDR3 consists of 14 residues. The ends were cut back, 2 bases at V and 4 bases at J, with 11 bases in the middle. The CDR3 is CASSYQQGFTEAFF. The CDR3 coding sequence is TGTGCCAGCAGTTACCAACAGGGTTTCACTGAAGCTTTCTTT.

This clonotype was detected ten times or more. The chain combines TRBV30 with TRBJ1-1, with TRBD1 matching over 8 bases. The V segment lost 3 bases and the J segment 11 bases; nucleotides outside the gene matches: 8. The germline gives CDR1 GTSNPN, CDR2 SVGIG (reference sequence). This CDR3 region has 12 residues. The chain's CDR3 is CAWRYNRGEAFF. CDR3 DNA sequence: TGTGCCTGGAGATATAACAGGGGGGAGGCTTTCTTT.

This clonotype was detected many times. The CDR3 DNA reads TGTGCCAGCAGCTTAGGGCTAGCTGGCGAGCAGTACTTC. This translates into CASSLGLAGEQYF. The chain uses TRBV7-9 and TRBJ2-7; tentative D call: TRBD2 (5 bases). The CDR3 covers 13 residues. V was pared by 1 base and J by 6 bases, with 10 bases between. Looked up from germline, CDR1 is SEHNR and CDR2 is FQNEAQ (reference sequence).

The chain employs TRBV7-3 and TRBJ2-7; 8 nucleotides line up with TRBD2. V gave up 5 bases and J gave up 6 bases; unmatched junction bases: 9. Germline lookup yields CDR1 SGHTA and CDR2 FQGTGA. This CDR3 comprises 14 residues. CDR3 sequence: CASSMGTSGAEQYF. CDR3 nucleotides: TGTGCCAGCAGCATGGGGACTAGTGGGGCCGAGCAGTACTTC.

V usage is TRBV10-3 and J usage is TRBJ1-6; possibly TRBD1 for D (6 bases). V was cut by 0 bases and J by 9 bases, with 12 bases left in between. CDR1 and CDR2 (germline): ENHRY, SYGVKD. The CDR3 runs 15 residues. The CDR3 is CAISESLQGGSPLHF. In nucleotides, the CDR3 is TGTGCCATCAGTGAGTCTCTACAGGGCGGTTCACCCCTCCACTTT.

In its sample, this clonotype was seen many times. This chain links TRBV20-1 with TRBJ1-1; 9 bases map to TRBD1. The J segment lost 7 bases and the V segment lost 3 bases, leaving 6 bases of the junction unmatched. CDR3 size: 13 residues. CDR1 is DFQATT and CDR2 is SNEGSKA in the germline V gene (reference sequence). CDR3 in DNA: TGCAGTGCTAGGGGACAGGGTGTTGGTGAAGCTTTCTTT. Translated, it gives CSARGQGVGEAFF.

J is TRBJ2-2 and V is TRBV5-4; 7 nucleotides match TRBD2. The junction had 4 bases not matched to a gene; V was cut back by 2 bases and J by 6 bases. Germline CDR1 reads SGHNT; CDR2 reads YYREEE (reference sequence). This CDR3 has 14 amino acids. The CDR3 protein is CASSFGGGAGELFF. In nucleotides, the CDR3 is TGTGCCAGCAGCTTTGGTGGGGGGGCCGGGGAGCTGTTTTTT. The variable domain in full, with the rest retrieved from reference TRBV5-4 and TRBJ2-2, is ETGVTQSPTHLIKTRGQQVTLRCSSQSGHNTVSWYQQALGQGPQFIFQYYREEENGRGNFPPRFSGLQFPNYSSELNVNALELDDSALYLCASSFGGGAGELFFGEGSRLTVL.

This clonotype has at least ten counts. This chain uses TRBV7-3 with TRBJ2-1, with 12 bases fitting TRBD2. V lost 2 bases to trimming and J lost 5 bases; unmatched junction nucleotides: 1. From germline, CDR1 is SGHTA and CDR2 FQGTGA. CDR3 size: 15 residues. CDR3 loop: CASSLLAGGNNEQFF. CDR3 sequence (DNA): TGTGCCAGCAGCTTACTAGCGGGAGGGAACAATGAGCAGTTCTTC.

In its sample, this clonotype was seen many times. CDR3 protein: CASSLAADGYTF. CDR3 bases: TGTGCCAGCAGCTTAGCCGCCGATGGCTACACCTTC. V is TRBV7-9 and J is TRBJ1-2; no clear D gene. The V end was cut by 0 bases, the J end by 6 bases, with 5 bases between. The CDR3 spans 12 residues. Germline V CDR1 and CDR2: SEHNR, FQNEAQ (reference sequence).

In its sample, this clonotype was seen a few times. The J gene is TRBJ2-1, the V gene TRBV7-2; D gene uncertain. The V end lost 1 base, the J end lost 9 bases, and 7 bases lay between the germline ends. CDR3 size: 12 residues. Germline V gives CDR1 SGHTA, CDR2 FQGNSA. The CDR3 coding sequence is TGTGCCAGCAGCTTAGGGGTGGTTGAGCAGTTCTTC. Protein product: CASSLGVVEQFF. Drawing the rest from reference TRBV7-2 and TRBJ2-1, the complete variable domain is GAGVSQSPSNKVTEKGKDVELRCDPISGHTALYWYRQSLGQGLEFLIYFQGNSAPDKSGLPSDRFSAERTGGSVSTLTIQRTQQEDSAVYLCASSLGVVEQFFGPGTRLTVL.

This clonotype has at least ten counts. The rearrangement uses TRBV3-1 and TRBJ1-6; no reliable D call. From germline, CDR1 is LGHDT and CDR2 YNNKEL (reference sequence). Trimming cost V 7 bases and J 6 bases, with 22 bases left between them. The CDR3 sequence is 17 residues long. The CDR3, as DNA: TGTGCCAGCACCATATCCTCTCTGGGCGGTGGTAATTCACCCCTCCACTTT. Encoded protein: CASTISSLGGGNSPLHF.

This clonotype came up many times. The V and J genes are TRBV20-1 and TRBJ1-6; 12 bases align to TRBD1. With V trimmed by 6 bases and J by 10 bases, 7 bases remained unmatched. This CDR3 has 14 residues. Looked up from germline, CDR1 is DFQATT and CDR2 is SNEGSKA (reference sequence). CDR3 DNA sequence: TGCAGTGCCGAGGGGACAGGGGGCCACTCACCCCTCCACTTT. Protein sequence: CSAEGTGGHSPLHF.

This clonotype came up a few times. V usage is TRBV29-1 and J usage is TRBJ1-2; 7 bases are shared with TRBD1. CDR3 size: 13 residues. Per germline, CDR1 SQVTM and CDR2 ANQGSEA. Trimming cost V 6 bases and J 4 bases; bases outside gene matches: 8. The CDR3 DNA is TGCAGCGTCTTATCGACAGGGACCTATGGCTACACCTTC. It specifies CSVLSTGTYGYTF.

A note on this clonotype: Its ends do not fully match the called genes, so a read error is possible. The chain is built from TRBV6-5 and TRBJ2-4, with D maybe TRBD1 (6 bases). The CDR3 has 12 residues. The germline V gene encodes CDR1 MNHEY and CDR2 SVGAGI. CDR3 residues: CASREQGVRIPF. The CDR3 coding sequence is TGTGCCAGCAGGGAACAGGGAGTGAGGATTCCCTTC.

This clonotype has only a few counts. The J gene is TRBJ2-2, the V gene TRBV6-2 or TRBV6-3, with D perhaps TRBD2 (5 bases). The CDR3 is 16 residues long. The germline CDR1 and CDR2 sequences are MNHEY and SVGEGT. V lost 5 bases and J 0 bases, leaving 13 bases between the germline ends. CDR3 bases: TGTGCCAGCAGTACACGGAGGCGGACGAACACCGGGGAGCTGTTTTTT. This translates into CASSTRRRTNTGELFF.

Ten or more counts support this clonotype. The J gene is TRBJ2-7, the V gene TRBV7-9, with 9 bases identical to TRBD1. Germline values: CDR1 SEHNR, CDR2 FQNEAQ (reference sequence). The V segment lost 8 bases and the J segment 5 bases; nucleotides outside the gene matches: 4. The CDR3 loop spans 12 amino acids. In nucleotides, the CDR3 is TGTGCCAGCGCGGGACAGGGCCACGAGCAGTACTTC. Protein sequence: CASAGQGHEQYF.

In this sample, this clonotype turned up many times. The junction departs from the called germline gene at one end, perhaps through a read error. The V call is TRBV20-1, the J call TRBJ2-7, with 16 bases aligning to TRBD2. CDR1 is DFQATT and CDR2 is SNEGSKA in the germline V gene (reference sequence). The CDR3 has 16 amino acids. CDR3 in amino acids: CSARDRGGRGTSGRDF. The CDR3, as DNA: TGCAGTGCTAGAGATCGAGGAGGCCGAGGGACTAGCGGGAGGGACTTC.

This clonotype came up many times. This rearrangement joins TRBV19 to TRBJ2-3, with D tentatively TRBD1 (5 bases). Germline V gene lookup returns CDR1 LNHDA and CDR2 SQIVND (reference sequence). The CDR3 is made up of 11 amino acids. V dropped 7 bases and J dropped 6 bases, with 8 bases sitting between them. CDR3 residues: CASTGKDTQYF. In DNA form, the CDR3 reads TGTGCCAGTACAGGGAAGGATACGCAGTATTTT. The whole variable domain, remainder taken from reference TRBV19 and TRBJ2-3, is DGGITQSPKYLFRKEGQNVTLSCEQNLNHDAMYWYRQDPGQGLRLIYYSQIVNDFQKGDIAEGYSVSREKKESFPLTVTSAQKNPTAFYLCASTGKDTQYFGPGTRLTVL.

This clonotype was detected many times. The chain uses TRBV19 and TRBJ2-3; D is ambiguous. Per germline, CDR1 LNHDA and CDR2 SQIVND (reference sequence). V lost 7 bases and J lost 1, with 9 bases in between. This CDR3 is 13 amino acids long. CDR3 sequence reads: CASTVGGTDTQYF. As DNA, the CDR3 is TGTGCCAGTACCGTTGGGGGCACAGATACGCAGTATTTT.